What follows are 23 T cell receptor beta chains derived from one specimen sequenced in a study of T cells in Graves' hyperthyroidism and ophthalmopathy. What was amplified from RNA transcripts were TCR beta CDR3 regions. Using the HTBI primer set, a first-round RT-PCR was run on the TCR CDR3. Using its own MiXCR run on the multiplex PCR reads, TCRdb lists one record per CDR3 protein. This sample has around 500,000 distinct CDR3 sequences, with approximately 16% found just once. Input material: blood. The source of these receptors is a woman in her thirties with Graves' ophthalmopathy.

Concerning this clonotype: Possible read error: a much larger clone is one base away. The chain uses TRBV28 and TRBJ1-1; no reliable D call. The CDR3 contains 16 residues. The germline CDR1 and CDR2 sequences are MDHEN and SYDVKM. V was trimmed by 3 bases and J by 1 base, leaving 15 bases between them. CDR3 DNA: TGTGCCAGCAGTTTCCCCCGGTGGAAACGGAACACTGAAGCTTTCTTT. As protein: CASSFPRWKRNTEAFF.

In this sample, this clonotype turned up many times. The chain joins TRBV6-1 to TRBJ2-1, with TRBD2 matching over 8 bases. The junction had 10 bases not matched to a gene; V was cut back by 5 bases and J by 7 bases. The CDR3 is made up of 15 amino acids. Germline V gene sequence: CDR1 MNHNS, CDR2 SASEGT. CDR3 nucleotide sequence: TGTGCCAGCAGTTCCCTGGCGGGAGGAGGGAATGAGCAGTTCTTC. This translates into CASSSLAGGGNEQFF.

There are many counts of this clonotype. The chain joins TRBV3-1 to TRBJ2-1; D remains unclear. Germline loops: CDR1 LGHDT, CDR2 YNNKEL (reference sequence). Trimming pared 4 bases from V and 9 bases from J, leaving 7 bases between. This CDR3 is 11 amino acids long. The CDR3 nucleotides are TGTGCCAGCAGCCGGAGCAGTGAGCAGTTCTTC. It specifies CASSRSSEQFF.

In its sample, this clonotype was seen a few times. The gene calls are TRBV6-2 or TRBV6-3 and TRBJ2-2, with D possibly matching TRBD1 (5 bases). CDR3 size: 15 residues. The germline V gene has CDR1 MNHEY and CDR2 SVGEGT. V gave up 5 bases and J gave up 0 bases, with 10 bases separating them. In DNA form, the CDR3 reads TGTGCCAGCAGTGCCCAGACAGCGAACACCGGGGAGCTGTTTTTT. Translating gives CASSAQTANTGELFF.

This clonotype appeared a few times. Here the CDR3 DNA reads TGTGCCAGCAGTTACGGAGGGTATGGTGAAGCTTTCTTT. It is translated as CASSYGGYGEAFF. V and J are TRBV6-2 or TRBV6-3 and TRBJ1-1; D unclear. CDR1 and CDR2 from the germline V gene are MNHEY and SVGEGT. The CDR3 sequence is 13 residues long. V lost 2 bases to trimming and J lost 7 bases, with 11 bases between them.

The V and J genes are TRBV7-8 and TRBJ2-5; TRBD2 matches 7 bases. Trimming took 3 bases from V and 4 from J; bases not matched to a gene: 20. Germline CDR1 SGHVS, CDR2 FQNEAQ. The CDR3 has 19 amino acids. CDR3 in amino acids: CASSFVDSSAGAGRETQYF. In nucleotides, the CDR3 is TGTGCCAGCAGCTTTGTGGACTCTTCCGCGGGAGCGGGTAGAGAGACCCAGTACTTC.

The table lists this clonotype with many counts. CDR3 protein: CSASQGGGEQFF. The CDR3 coding sequence is TGCAGTGCTAGCCAGGGAGGGGGTGAGCAGTTCTTC. The chain carries TRBV20-1 and TRBJ2-1; D may be TRBD2 (7 bases). CDR3 length: 12 amino acids. The V gene's germline CDR1 is DFQATT and CDR2 SNEGSKA (reference sequence). With 3 bases removed from V and 9 bases from J, the gap between germline ends came to 12 bases.

This clonotype was observed a handful of times. This chain joins TRBV20-1 and TRBJ2-7; 8 bases line up with TRBD2. Germline V gene sequence: CDR1 DFQATT, CDR2 SNEGSKA (reference sequence). Germline trimming cut 0 bases from V and 0 bases from J; bases unmatched to any gene: 1. The CDR3 covers 14 residues. CDR3 nucleotide sequence: TGCAGTGCTAGAGAGCGGGAGGACTCCTACGAGCAGTACTTC. Protein sequence: CSAREREDSYEQYF.

There are many counts of this clonotype. The CDR3 loop is CASSPPILGGSPLHF. The DNA of the CDR3 is TGTGCCAGCAGCCCTCCTATACTAGGGGGTTCACCCCTCCACTTT. V is TRBV11-2 and J is TRBJ1-6, with a possible D match to TRBD1 (6 bases). Germline-derived CDR1 and CDR2 are SGHAT and FQNNGV. V was trimmed by 5 bases and J by 9 bases, leaving 17 bases between them. The CDR3 consists of 15 residues. The full variable domain, its missing parts supplied by reference TRBV11-2 and TRBJ1-6, is EAGVAQSPRYKIIEKRQSVAFWCNPISGHATLYWYQQILGQGPKLLIQFQNNGVVDDSQLPKDRFSAERLKGVDSTLKIQPAKLEDSAVYLCASSPPILGGSPLHFGNGTRLTVT.

This clonotype showed up many times. The chain joins TRBV11-2 to TRBJ2-5; 12 positions match TRBD1. Per germline, CDR1 SGHAT and CDR2 FQNNGV. V was clipped by 4 bases and J by 4 bases; unmatched bases: 10. The CDR3 has 17 amino acids. The CDR3 sequence: CASSSPAGTGGRETQYF. The CDR3 DNA is TGTGCCAGCAGCTCCCCAGCTGGGACAGGGGGCAGAGAGACCCAGTACTTC. Variable domain in full (rest from reference TRBV11-2 and TRBJ2-5): EAGVAQSPRYKIIEKRQSVAFWCNPISGHATLYWYQQILGQGPKLLIQFQNNGVVDDSQLPKDRFSAERLKGVDSTLKIQPAKLEDSAVYLCASSSPAGTGGRETQYFGPGTRLLVL.

This clonotype was recorded at least ten times. The V and J genes are TRBV11-3 and TRBJ2-1; D may be TRBD1 (6 bases). The CDR3 has 16 residues. Germline V CDR1 and CDR2: SGHNT, YENEEA. The V gene lost 3 bases and the J gene lost 9 bases, with 21 bases spanning the gap. The CDR3 nucleotides are TGTGCCAGCAGCTTCGTCGGGACAATACCCCAGGGTGAGCAGTTCTTC. It yields the protein CASSFVGTIPQGEQFF.

This clonotype was seen many times. V usage is TRBV24-1 and J usage is TRBJ2-3; TRBD2 agrees at 7 bases. Germline CDR1 and CDR2: KGHDR and SFDVKD. J gave up 0 bases and V 10 bases, and 6 bases lay outside the gene matches. This CDR3 has 14 residues. Here the CDR3 reads CATEKAGSTDTQYF. In DNA form, the CDR3 reads TGTGCCACGGAAAAAGCGGGAAGCACAGATACGCAGTATTTT.

This chain joins TRBV20-1 and TRBJ1-2; the D gene is possibly TRBD1 (5 bases). V dropped 6 bases and J dropped 2 bases, with 13 bases sitting between them. Per germline, CDR1 DFQATT and CDR2 SNEGSKA (reference sequence). The CDR3 is made up of 13 amino acids. In DNA, the CDR3 is TGCAGTGCACGAGCCGGGGACAACTATGGCTACACCTTC. Its protein is CSARAGDNYGYTF.

V and J are TRBV6-5 and TRBJ2-7; D is ambiguous. V gave up 0 bases and J gave up 6 bases, with 6 bases separating them. This CDR3 has 12 amino acids. CDR1 is MNHEY, CDR2 SVGAGI, per germline. CDR3 sequence (DNA): TGTGCCAGCAGTTACTCGATCCTCGAGCAGTACTTC. It codes for CASSYSILEQYF.

This clonotype was observed a few times. The V and J genes are TRBV4-1 and TRBJ2-3, with D possibly matching TRBD2 (5 bases). Germline CDR1 is MGHRA and CDR2 is YSYEKL. The CDR3 runs 15 residues. V was clipped by 5 bases and J by 0 bases, with 12 bases between them. The CDR3 sequence is CASSFLAQSTDTQYF. DNA of the CDR3: TGCGCCAGCAGCTTCCTAGCCCAGAGCACAGATACGCAGTATTTT.

This clonotype was counted many times. V gene TRBV7-2 combines with J gene TRBJ2-7, with 8 bases fitting TRBD2. The junction had 4 bases not matched to a gene; V was cut back by 2 bases and J by 1 base. Germline V gene sequence: CDR1 SGHTA, CDR2 FQGNSA. The CDR3 is made up of 15 amino acids. The CDR3 reads CASSLQRGPSYEQYF. The CDR3 DNA reads as TGTGCCAGCAGCTTACAGCGGGGGCCATCCTACGAGCAGTACTTC.

This clonotype was observed a handful of times. This chain joins TRBV7-2 and TRBJ2-1; TRBD2 is a possible D gene (5 bases). The germline V gene has CDR1 SGHTA and CDR2 FQGNSA. V dropped 6 bases and J dropped 8 bases, with 14 bases sitting between them. CDR3 length equals 13 residues. The CDR3 DNA follows: TGTGCCAGCAGGCGAACACTAGTTTATGAGCAGTTCTTC. Translated, it gives CASRRTLVYEQFF.

This rearrangement joins TRBV28 to TRBJ1-6; D is uncertain. V lost 5 bases to trimming and J lost 10 bases, with 12 bases between them. Germline values: CDR1 MDHEN, CDR2 SYDVKM. The CDR3 length is 13 residues. The CDR3 sequence is CASSPPGKSPLHF. The CDR3 DNA sequence: TGTGCCAGCAGTCCCCCGGGCAAATCACCCCTCCACTTT.

This sequence joins TRBV28 and TRBJ2-1, with TRBD2 matching over 12 bases. J was trimmed by 6 bases and V by 6 bases; bases with no gene match: 15. Germline CDR1 and CDR2: MDHEN and SYDVKM. The CDR3 sequence is 18 residues long. The CDR3 reads CASRGLAGTIWGINEQFF. Written as DNA, the CDR3 is TGTGCCAGCAGAGGACTAGCGGGAACAATTTGGGGGATCAATGAGCAGTTCTTC.

This clonotype was detected ten times or more. The V call is TRBV6-1, the J call TRBJ2-7; 10 bases line up with TRBD1. This CDR3 has 13 amino acids. CDR1 MNHNS and CDR2 SASEGT come from the germline V gene. The junction had 6 bases not matched to a gene; V was cut back by 6 bases and J by 7 bases. The DNA for the CDR3 is TGTGCCAGCAGACCGGGACAGGGGTGGGAGCAGTACTTC. Its translation: CASRPGQGWEQYF.

This clonotype was counted between two and nine times. The genes are TRBV7-2 and TRBJ1-5; 7 positions agree with TRBD1. CDR1 is SGHTA, CDR2 FQGNSA, per germline. The CDR3 length is 15 residues. The junction had 8 bases not matched to a gene; V was cut back by 3 bases and J by 6 bases. CDR3 sequence: CASSLTGRGSQPQHF. The CDR3 DNA reads as TGTGCCAGCAGCTTGACAGGGAGGGGGAGTCAGCCCCAGCATTTT.

V is TRBV28 and J is TRBJ2-5, with 7 positions matching TRBD1. The germline V gene encodes CDR1 MDHEN and CDR2 SYDVKM. The CDR3 is made up of 13 amino acids. The V segment lost 7 bases and the J segment 2 bases; nucleotides outside the gene matches: 4. The DNA of the CDR3 is TGTGCCAGCATATCACAGGGGCAAGAGACCCAGTACTTC. It is translated as CASISQGQETQYF. The full variable domain, with the rest looked up from reference TRBV28 and TRBJ2-5, is DVKVTQSSRYLVKRTGEKVFLECVQDMDHENMFWYRQDPGLGLRLIYFSYDVKMKEKGDIPEGYSVSREKKERFSLILESASTNQTSMYLCASISQGQETQYFGPGTRLLVL.

This clonotype was observed many times. The V call is TRBV11-2, the J call TRBJ2-3; D remains unclear. The CDR3 sequence is 16 residues long. V shed 2 bases and J shed 4 bases, with 16 bases lying between them. CDR1 is SGHAT, CDR2 FQNNGV, per germline. CDR3 amino acids: CASSLRPRRFADTQYF. The DNA for the CDR3 is TGTGCCAGCAGCTTAAGACCCCGGCGCTTCGCAGATACGCAGTATTTT.